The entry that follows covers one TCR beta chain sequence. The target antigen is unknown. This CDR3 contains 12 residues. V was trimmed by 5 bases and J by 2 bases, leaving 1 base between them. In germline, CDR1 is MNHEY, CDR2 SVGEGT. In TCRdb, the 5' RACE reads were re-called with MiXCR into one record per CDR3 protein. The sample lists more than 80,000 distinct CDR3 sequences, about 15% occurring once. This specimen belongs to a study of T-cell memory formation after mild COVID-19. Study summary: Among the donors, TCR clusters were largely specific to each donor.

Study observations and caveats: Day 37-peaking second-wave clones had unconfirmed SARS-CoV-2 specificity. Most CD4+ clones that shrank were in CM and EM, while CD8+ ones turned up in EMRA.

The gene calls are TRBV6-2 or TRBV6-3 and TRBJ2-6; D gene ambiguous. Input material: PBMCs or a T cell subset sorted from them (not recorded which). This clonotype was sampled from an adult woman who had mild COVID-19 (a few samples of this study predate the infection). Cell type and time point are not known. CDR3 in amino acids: CASSPGANVLTF. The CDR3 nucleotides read TGTGCCAGCAGTCCTGGGGCCAACGTCCTGACTTTC.